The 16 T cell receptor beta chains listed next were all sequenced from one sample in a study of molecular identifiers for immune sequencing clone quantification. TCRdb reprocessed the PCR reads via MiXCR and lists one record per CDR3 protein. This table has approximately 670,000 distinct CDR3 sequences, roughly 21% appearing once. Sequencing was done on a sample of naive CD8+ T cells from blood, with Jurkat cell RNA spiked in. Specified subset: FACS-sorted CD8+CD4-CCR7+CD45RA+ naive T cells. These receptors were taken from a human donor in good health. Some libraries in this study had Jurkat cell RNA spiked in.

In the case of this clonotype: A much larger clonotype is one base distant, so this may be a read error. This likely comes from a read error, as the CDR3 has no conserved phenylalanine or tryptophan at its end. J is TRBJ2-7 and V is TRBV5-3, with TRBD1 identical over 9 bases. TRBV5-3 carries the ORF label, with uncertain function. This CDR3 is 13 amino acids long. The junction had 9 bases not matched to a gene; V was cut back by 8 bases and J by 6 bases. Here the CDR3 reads CASSVRTGAEQYL. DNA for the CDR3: TGTGCCAGCAGCGTGAGGACAGGGGCCGAGCAGTACCTC.

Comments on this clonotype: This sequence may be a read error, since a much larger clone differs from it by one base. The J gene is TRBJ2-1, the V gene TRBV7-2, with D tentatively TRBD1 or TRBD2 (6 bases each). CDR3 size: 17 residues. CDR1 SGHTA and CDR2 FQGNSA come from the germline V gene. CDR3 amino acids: CASSLVSGAPGYNEQLF. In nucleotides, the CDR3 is TGTGCCAGCAGCTTAGTGTCGGGGGCGCCAGGGTACAATGAGCAGCTCTTC.

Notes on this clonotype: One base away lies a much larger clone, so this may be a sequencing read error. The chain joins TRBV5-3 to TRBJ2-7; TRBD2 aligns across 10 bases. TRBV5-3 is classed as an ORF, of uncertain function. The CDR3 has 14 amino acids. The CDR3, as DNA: TGTGCCAGCGAGGAAGCGGGGGGGTCCTACGAGCGGTACTTC. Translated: CASEEAGGSYERYF.

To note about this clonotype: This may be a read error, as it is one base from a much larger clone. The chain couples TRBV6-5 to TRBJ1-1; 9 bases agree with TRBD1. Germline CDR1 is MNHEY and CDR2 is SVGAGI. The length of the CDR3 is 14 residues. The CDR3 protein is CASSYDRGRTEALF. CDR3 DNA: TGTGCCAGCAGTTACGACAGGGGGAGGACTGAAGCTCTCTTT.

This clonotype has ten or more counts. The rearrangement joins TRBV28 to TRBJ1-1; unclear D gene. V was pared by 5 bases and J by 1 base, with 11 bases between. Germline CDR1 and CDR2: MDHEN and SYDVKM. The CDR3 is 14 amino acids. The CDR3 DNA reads TGTGCCAGCAGTCCCCCTGACTCGAACACTGAAGCTTTCTTT. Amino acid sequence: CASSPPDSNTEAFF.

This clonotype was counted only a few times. The CDR3 DNA reads as TGCAGTGCTAGAACTTTCAGCGGGGTTCCCTACGAGCAGTACTTC. Its translation is CSARTFSGVPYEQYF. The chain combines TRBV20-1 with TRBJ2-7; TRBD2 aligns across 7 bases. V gave up 2 bases and J gave up 2 bases; unmatched junction bases: 9. Germline CDR1 DFQATT, CDR2 SNEGSKA (reference sequence). The CDR3 sequence is 15 residues long.

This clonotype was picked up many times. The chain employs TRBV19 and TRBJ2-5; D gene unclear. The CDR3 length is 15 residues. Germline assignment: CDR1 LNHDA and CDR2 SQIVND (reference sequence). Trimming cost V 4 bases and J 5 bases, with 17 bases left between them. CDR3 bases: TGTGCCAGTAGTACTTCAGACTTAGCCGGGGAGACCCAGTACTTC. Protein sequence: CASSTSDLAGETQYF.

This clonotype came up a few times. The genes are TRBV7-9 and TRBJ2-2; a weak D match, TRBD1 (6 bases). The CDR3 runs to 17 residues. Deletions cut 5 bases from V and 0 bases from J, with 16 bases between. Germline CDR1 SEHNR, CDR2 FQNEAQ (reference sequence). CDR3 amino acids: CASSQEERTANTGELFF. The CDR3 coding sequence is TGTGCCAGCAGCCAAGAGGAAAGGACAGCGAACACCGGGGAGCTGTTTTTT.

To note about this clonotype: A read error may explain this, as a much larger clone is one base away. The CDR3 DNA reads as TGTGCCATCAGTGCCCATGGGCAGGGGGAGGCAGATGCGCAGTATTTT. Protein product: CAISAHGQGEADAQYF. The rearrangement joins TRBV10-3 to TRBJ2-3; the D gene is possibly TRBD1 (7 bases). Looked up from germline, CDR1 is ENHRY and CDR2 is SYGVKD. The CDR3 length is 16 residues.

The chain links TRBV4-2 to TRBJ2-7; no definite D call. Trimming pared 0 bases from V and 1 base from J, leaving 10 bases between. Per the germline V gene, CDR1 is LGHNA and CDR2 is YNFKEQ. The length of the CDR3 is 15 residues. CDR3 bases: TGTGCCAGCAGCCAAGATTCCCTAATTTCCTACGAGCAGTACTTC. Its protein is CASSQDSLISYEQYF.

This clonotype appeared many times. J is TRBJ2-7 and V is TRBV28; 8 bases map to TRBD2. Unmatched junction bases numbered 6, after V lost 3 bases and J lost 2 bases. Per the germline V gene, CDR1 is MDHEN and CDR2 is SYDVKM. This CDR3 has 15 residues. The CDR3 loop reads CASSFPAGAAYEQYF. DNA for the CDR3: TGTGCCAGCAGTTTCCCAGCGGGGGCCGCCTACGAGCAGTACTTC.

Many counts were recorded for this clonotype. For the CDR3, the DNA is TGTGCCAGCAGCTCACCTCTCGGGGCTGGGGAGCAGTACTTC. Residues: CASSSPLGAGEQYF. The chain carries TRBV7-9 and TRBJ2-7, with D possibly being TRBD1 or TRBD2 (5 bases each). CDR1 and CDR2 from the germline V gene are SEHNR and FQNEAQ (reference sequence). With 4 bases removed from V and 7 bases from J, the gap between germline ends came to 17 bases. CDR3 size: 14 residues.

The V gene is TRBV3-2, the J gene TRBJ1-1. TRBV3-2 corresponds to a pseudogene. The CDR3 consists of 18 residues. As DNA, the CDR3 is TGTGCCAGCAGCCAAGGGAAGGGAAGATACAGAATGAACACTGAAGCTTTCTTT. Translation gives CASSQGKGRYRMNTEAFF.

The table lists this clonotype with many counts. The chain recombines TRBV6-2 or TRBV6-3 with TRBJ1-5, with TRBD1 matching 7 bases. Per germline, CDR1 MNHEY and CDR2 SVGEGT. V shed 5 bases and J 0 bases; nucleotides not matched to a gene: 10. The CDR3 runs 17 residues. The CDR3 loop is CASSHSGTAYSNQPQHF. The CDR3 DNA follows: TGTGCCAGCAGTCATAGTGGGACAGCGTATAGCAATCAGCCCCAGCATTTT.

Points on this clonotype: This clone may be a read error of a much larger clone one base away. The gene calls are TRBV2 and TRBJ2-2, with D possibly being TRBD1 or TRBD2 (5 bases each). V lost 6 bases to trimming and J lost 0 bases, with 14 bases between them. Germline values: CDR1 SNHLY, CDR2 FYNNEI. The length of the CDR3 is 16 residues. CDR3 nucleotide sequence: TGTGCCAGCAGGAGGGGCAGGGAGACGAACACCGGGGAGCTGTTTTTT. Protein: CASRRGRETNTGELFF.

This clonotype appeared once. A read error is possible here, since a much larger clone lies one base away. The CDR3 protein is CASSYEYPYEQYF. For the CDR3, the DNA is TGTGCCAGCAGTTATGAGTACCCCTACGAGCAGTACTTC. V is TRBV6-5 and J is TRBJ2-7; D uncertain. Germline loops: CDR1 MNHEY, CDR2 SVGAGI. Between the trimmed V and J ends, which lost 3 bases and 2 bases, there was a span of 8 bases. The CDR3 has 13 amino acids.